These T cell receptor beta chains were read from a single sample in a study of cytomegalovirus exposure and HLA in healthy donors. Profiled with immunoSEQ multiplex PCR; TCRdb holds only in-frame clones, not every one. The profile shows about 64,000 clones, over 75% of them singletons. Sequenced input: PBMCs. These receptors came from a female donor in good health and CMV-seronegative. Both conserved end residues are trimmed from each CDR3. The order of the fields is clone size, J gene, V gene, CDR3 protein. Expanded clones are given a class, and other clones once, few, many or no size at all.

>-|TRBJ2-4|TRBV7-9
ASSGTGGLKNIQY
>-|TRBJ1-1|TRBV30
AWSVRGGRAEAF
>-|TRBJ1-3|TRBV7-2
ASSLQGSGNTIY
>-|TRBJ1-5|TRBV12-5
ASVVEGRRSNQPQH
>-|TRBJ1-4|TRBV10-3
AISRQAANEKLF
>once|TRBJ2-3|TRBV6-6
ASSSQGTPADTQY
>-|TRBJ2-7|TRBV28
ASSFGEKIGEQY
>once|TRBJ2-7|TRBV28
ASSSGQSLHEQY
>-|TRBJ2-2|TRBV2
ASSVTGLAGAVGELF
>-|TRBJ2-7|TRBV2
ASVSLAGGRKH
>-|TRBJ2-1|TRBV5-1
ASSWTGLSADEQF